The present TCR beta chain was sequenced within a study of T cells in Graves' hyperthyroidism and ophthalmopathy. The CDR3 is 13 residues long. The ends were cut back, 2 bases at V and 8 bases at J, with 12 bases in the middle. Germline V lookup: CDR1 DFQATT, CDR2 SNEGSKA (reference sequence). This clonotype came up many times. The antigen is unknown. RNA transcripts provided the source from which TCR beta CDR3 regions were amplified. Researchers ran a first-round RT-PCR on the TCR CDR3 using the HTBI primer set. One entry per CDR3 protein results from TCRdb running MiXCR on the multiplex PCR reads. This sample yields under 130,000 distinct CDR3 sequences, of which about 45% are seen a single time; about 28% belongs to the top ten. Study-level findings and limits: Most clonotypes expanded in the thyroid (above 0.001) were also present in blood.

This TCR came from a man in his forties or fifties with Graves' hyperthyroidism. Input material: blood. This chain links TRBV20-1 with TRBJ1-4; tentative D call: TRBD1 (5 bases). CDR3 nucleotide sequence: TGCAGTGCTAGATCGGGGGTTAAGGAAAAACTGTTTTTT. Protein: CSARSGVKEKLFF.